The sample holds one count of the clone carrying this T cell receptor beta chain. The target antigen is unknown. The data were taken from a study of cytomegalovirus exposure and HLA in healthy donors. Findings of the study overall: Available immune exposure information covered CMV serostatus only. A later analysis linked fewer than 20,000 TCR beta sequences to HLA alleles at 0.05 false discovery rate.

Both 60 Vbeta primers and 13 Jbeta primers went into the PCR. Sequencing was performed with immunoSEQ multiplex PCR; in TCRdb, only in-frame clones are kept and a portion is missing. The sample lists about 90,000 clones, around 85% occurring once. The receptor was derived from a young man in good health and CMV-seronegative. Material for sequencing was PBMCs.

The CDR3 DNA follows: TGTGCCAGCAGCTCTTTGTACAATGAGCAGTTCTTC. Residues: CASSSLYNEQFF. V usage is TRBV14 and J usage is TRBJ2-1, with D unclear. This CDR3 has 12 amino acids. Germline V gene sequence: CDR1 SGHDN, CDR2 FVKESK. Trimming shortened V by 5 bases and J by 4 bases, and 6 bases separated the two germline ends.